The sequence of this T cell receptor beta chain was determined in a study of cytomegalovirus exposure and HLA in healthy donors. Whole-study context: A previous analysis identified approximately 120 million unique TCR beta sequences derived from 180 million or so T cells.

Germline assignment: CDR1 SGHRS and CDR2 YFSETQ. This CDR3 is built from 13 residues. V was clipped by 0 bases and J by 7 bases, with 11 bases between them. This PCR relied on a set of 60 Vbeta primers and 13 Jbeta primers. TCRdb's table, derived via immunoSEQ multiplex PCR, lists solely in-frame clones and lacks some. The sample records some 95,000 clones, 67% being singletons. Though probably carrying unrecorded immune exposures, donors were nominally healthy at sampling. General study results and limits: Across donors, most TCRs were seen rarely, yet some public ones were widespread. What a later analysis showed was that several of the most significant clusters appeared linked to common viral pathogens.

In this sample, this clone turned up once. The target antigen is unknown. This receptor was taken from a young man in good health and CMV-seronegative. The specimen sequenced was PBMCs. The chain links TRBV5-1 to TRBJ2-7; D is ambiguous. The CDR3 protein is CASSLGHSCEQYF. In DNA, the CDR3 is TGCGCCAGCAGCTTGGGACATTCCTGTGAGCAGTACTTC.